Shown below are 32 T cell receptor beta chains from a single sample sequenced in a study of cytomegalovirus exposure and HLA in healthy donors. The PCR had 60 Vbeta and 13 Jbeta primers. Using immunoSEQ multiplex PCR, the repertoire was profiled, and TCRdb retains in-frame clones only, with some absent. This table has more than 90,000 clones, under 90% appearing once. The sequenced sample was PBMCs. The receptors were gathered from a woman in her seventies in good health and CMV-seropositive.

The rearrangement uses TRBV7-2 and TRBJ1-2, with a weak D call TRBD1 (5 bases). V was shortened by 3 bases and J by 4 bases, with 12 bases between the two germline ends. Germline V gene data show CDR1 as SGHTA and CDR2 as FQGNSA. This CDR3 has 14 amino acids. Here the CDR3 reads CASSFLDRPYGYTF. The CDR3 nucleotides are TGTGCCAGCAGCTTTCTTGACAGACCCTATGGCTACACCTTC.

This chain links TRBV19 with TRBJ1-3; 7 bases match TRBD1. CDR1 and CDR2 (germline): LNHDA, SQIVND (reference sequence). The ends lost 4 bases at V and 0 bases at J; junction bases unmatched: 3. The length of the CDR3 is 15 residues. The chain's CDR3 is CASSNWDSSGNTIYF. The CDR3 DNA reads as TGTGCCAGTAGTAACTGGGACAGCTCTGGAAACACCATATATTTT.

The chain has TRBV7-2 and TRBJ2-7; 8 nucleotides align to TRBD1. This CDR3 has 13 residues. V lost 5 bases and J lost 7; bases outside the gene matches: 7. The V gene's germline CDR1 is SGHTA and CDR2 FQGNSA. CDR3 residues: CASSPRGRGEQYF. The CDR3, as DNA: TGTGCCAGCAGCCCCAGGGGGCGTGGGGAGCAGTACTTC.

The chain is built from TRBV5-6 and TRBJ2-1; the match to TRBD2 covers 7 bases. CDR1 and CDR2 from the germline V gene are SGHDT and YYEEEE. The CDR3 extends over 13 amino acids. V shed 0 bases and J 8 bases; nucleotides not matched to a gene: 2. Here the CDR3 reads CASSLAGRDEQFF. CDR3 coding DNA: TGTGCCAGCAGCTTGGCAGGGAGGGATGAGCAGTTCTTC.

The genes are TRBV7-6 and TRBJ1-2; D is perhaps TRBD1 (6 bases). The CDR3 length is 13 residues. The germline V gene has CDR1 SGHVS and CDR2 FNYEAQ. Trimming left V 2 bases short and J 8 bases short, with 12 bases between. CDR3 nucleotide sequence: TGTGCCAGCAGCTTAAAGGGGGGGGAGGGCTACACCTTC. Its protein is CASSLKGGEGYTF. Using reference TRBV7-6 and TRBJ1-2 for the parts outside the CDR3, the full variable domain is GAGVSQSPRYKVTKRGQDVALRCDPISGHVSLYWYRQALGQGPEFLTYFNYEAQQDKSGLPNDRFSAERPEGSISTLTIQRTEQRDSAMYRCASSLKGGEGYTFGSGTRLTVV.

The chain couples TRBV18 to TRBJ2-5; TRBD1 agrees at 8 bases. The CDR3 contains 14 residues. V shed 6 bases, J shed 5 bases, and the junction held 8 bases outside the gene matches. Germline assignment: CDR1 KGHSH and CDR2 LQKENI. The CDR3 loop reads CASSQRTGKETQYF. CDR3 DNA: TGTGCCAGCTCGCAGCGGACAGGGAAGGAGACCCAGTACTTC.

This clone was seen just once. V and J are TRBV7-3 and TRBJ2-1, with 9 positions matching TRBD1. Germline lookup yields CDR1 SGHTA and CDR2 FQGTGA. V was pared by 8 bases and J by 16 bases, with 15 bases of the junction left unmatched. The CDR3 is made up of 13 amino acids. In nucleotides, the CDR3 is TGTGCCAGCGCCGGGGGAGCCGGGACAGGGTTCTTCTTC. Translating it yields CASAGGAGTGFFF.

In DNA form, the CDR3 reads TGTGCCAGCAGCTTTCGTAACAGGGGTTACGAGCAGTACTTC. Its translation: CASSFRNRGYEQYF. The chain joins TRBV5-8 to TRBJ2-7, with 7 bases fitting TRBD1. Germline trimming cut 2 bases from V and 4 bases from J; bases unmatched to any gene: 6. The CDR3 has 14 residues. Germline CDR1 and CDR2: SGHTS and YDEGEE. Filled out from reference TRBV5-8 and TRBJ2-7, the complete variable domain reads EAGVTQSPTHLIKTRGQQATLRCSPISGHTSVYWYQQALGLGLQFLLWYDEGEERNRGNFPPRFSGRQFPNYSSELNVNALELEDSALYLCASSFRNRGYEQYFGPGTRLTVT.

The chain employs TRBV4-3 and TRBJ2-1, with TRBD2 identical over 8 bases. J was trimmed by 6 bases and V by 0 bases; bases with no gene match: 7. This CDR3 has 16 amino acids. From germline, CDR1 is LGHNA and CDR2 YSLEER. CDR3 DNA sequence: TGCGCCAGCAGCCAAGATCTAACTAGCGGAGCCAATGAGCAGTTCTTC. It translates to CASSQDLTSGANEQFF.

The V call is TRBV7-8, the J call TRBJ1-5; no clear D. The CDR3 is made up of 14 amino acids. V lost 5 bases, J lost 5 bases, and 13 bases lay in between. CDR1 is SGHVS and CDR2 is FQNEAQ in the germline V gene. CDR3 coding DNA: TGTGCCAGCAGCCGGATAGGGAGCGATCAGCCCCAGCATTTT. Translating gives CASSRIGSDQPQHF.

This sequence joins TRBV11-2 and TRBJ2-5, with D unresolved. The CDR3 totals 13 residues. Germline CDR1 and CDR2: SGHAT and FQNNGV. Between the trimmed V and J ends, which lost 4 bases and 5 bases, there was a span of 11 bases. The CDR3 sequence: CASSYTTSETQYF. The CDR3 DNA reads as TGTGCCAGCAGCTATACTACGTCGGAGACCCAGTACTTC.

The V call is TRBV7-9, the J call TRBJ1-2; D call uncertain. This CDR3 comprises 13 residues. Germline CDR1 SEHNR, CDR2 FQNEAQ (reference sequence). The V gene lost 8 bases and the J gene lost 2 bases, with 12 bases spanning the gap. This CDR3 is CASRLTGNYGYTF. The DNA of the CDR3 is TGTGCCAGCCGCCTAACGGGGAACTATGGCTACACCTTC.

In regard to this clone: Sequence at one end of the junction differs from germline and may be a read error. The chain is built from TRBV7-7 and TRBJ2-3; D might be TRBD2 (5 bases). CDR1 and CDR2 from the germline V gene are SSHAT and FNYEAQ (reference sequence). The CDR3 extends over 16 amino acids. The CDR3 DNA reads TGTGCTAGCAGCTCTGGCCCCTCTCGGGCCGGGAATACGCAGTATTTT. This sequence encodes CASSSGPSRAGNTQYF.

The chain links TRBV28 to TRBJ1-2; maybe TRBD1 (5 bases). Trimming took off 6 bases at V and 1 base at J, with 24 bases between the two ends. Germline CDR1 MDHEN, CDR2 SYDVKM. There are 18 residues in the CDR3. CDR3 amino acids: CASSNTILTRQSNYGYTF. As DNA, the CDR3 is TGTGCCAGCAGCAACACAATACTAACCCGACAGAGTAACTATGGCTACACCTTC.

V and J are TRBV10-3 and TRBJ1-3; TRBD1 is a possible D gene (5 bases). There are 16 residues in the CDR3. CDR1 is ENHRY and CDR2 is SYGVKD in the germline V gene. V shed 3 bases and J shed 0 bases, with 12 bases lying between them. The CDR3 DNA reads as TGTGCCATCAGTGATGCAGGGTCCCACTCTGGAAACACCATATATTTT. Its translation: CAISDAGSHSGNTIYF.

This chain uses TRBV27 with TRBJ2-1, with 8 bases that match TRBD2. The CDR3 is 15 amino acids. CDR1 is MNHEY, CDR2 SMNVEV, per germline (reference sequence). The ends lost 7 bases at V and 5 bases at J; junction bases unmatched: 10. The CDR3, as DNA: TGTGCCAGCAAGATGAAAGCGGGAGCCGACAATGAGCAGTTCTTC. It encodes CASKMKAGADNEQFF.

This chain links TRBV29-1 with TRBJ2-1; tentatively, D is TRBD2 (5 bases). Trimming pared 1 base from V and 4 bases from J, leaving 14 bases between. Germline V gene sequence: CDR1 SQVTM, CDR2 ANQGSEA. The CDR3 has 15 residues. For the CDR3, the DNA is TGCAGCGTTGAAGTGGGGAGAAGCCGATACAATGAGCAGTTCTTC. Amino acids: CSVEVGRSRYNEQFF.

Regarding this clone: The same CDR3 arises from other DNA sequences in this sample as well. J is TRBJ2-7 and V is TRBV20-1, with D possibly being TRBD1 (6 bases). Between the trimmed V and J ends, which lost 3 bases and 6 bases, there was a span of 9 bases. This CDR3 has 11 amino acids. Germline V CDR1 and CDR2: DFQATT, SNEGSKA (reference sequence). The CDR3 sequence is CSASQGTEQYF. The CDR3 DNA follows: TGCAGTGCTAGTCAGGGGACCGAGCAGTACTTC.

The table lists this clone with a few counts. The chain joins TRBV9 to TRBJ1-1; a possible D gene is TRBD1 (5 bases). This CDR3 contains 14 residues. Germline V gene sequence: CDR1 SGDLS, CDR2 YYNGEE. V dropped 0 bases and J dropped 6 bases, with 12 bases sitting between them. The DNA for the CDR3 is TGTGCCAGCAGCGTAGCAGCGGGGGAGGCTGAAGCTTTCTTT. Its translation is CASSVAAGEAEAFF.

This sequence joins TRBV5-1 and TRBJ2-7; D unresolved. Trimming took off 0 bases at V and 0 bases at J, with 7 bases between the two ends. The V gene's germline CDR1 is SGHRS and CDR2 YFSETQ. The CDR3 length is 14 residues. The CDR3: CASSLERSSYEQYF. As DNA, the CDR3 is TGCGCCAGCAGCTTGGAACGGAGCTCCTACGAGCAGTACTTC.

This clone was recorded a few times. The chain carries TRBV30 and TRBJ2-1; 11 bases fit TRBD2. V lost 2 bases, J lost 2 bases, and 8 bases stayed unmatched. CDR3 size: 17 residues. Germline V gene data show CDR1 as GTSNPN and CDR2 as SVGIG (reference sequence). CDR3 sequence: CAWSPTQTSGTYNEQFF. Here the CDR3 DNA reads TGTGCCTGGAGTCCAACCCAGACTAGCGGGACCTACAATGAGCAGTTCTTC.

The chain uses TRBV27 and TRBJ2-1, with TRBD2 matching over 11 bases. Germline V gene data show CDR1 as MNHEY and CDR2 as SMNVEV (reference sequence). The J segment lost 6 bases and the V segment lost 5 bases, leaving 6 bases of the junction unmatched. The CDR3 length is 15 residues. The CDR3 DNA reads as TGTGCCAGCAGTCTGACTAGCGGGACTCTCAATGAGCAGTTCTTC. Amino acids: CASSLTSGTLNEQFF.

DNA for the CDR3: TGTGCCAGCAGCTTGGAGCTGGGACTAGCGATGGGGGGACAGTTCTTC. Protein: CASSLELGLAMGGQFF. This chain uses TRBV5-5 with TRBJ2-1, with 10 bases that match TRBD2. Trimming removed 0 bases from V and 13 bases from J; junction bases left unmatched: 13. CDR1 is SGHKS and CDR2 is YYEKEE in the germline V gene (reference sequence). CDR3 size: 16 residues.

This sequence joins TRBV5-8 and TRBJ1-1; 10 positions match TRBD1. Per the germline V gene, CDR1 is SGHTS and CDR2 is YDEGEE. This CDR3 has 17 residues. Trimming took 1 base from V and 7 from J; bases not matched to a gene: 13. The CDR3 DNA sequence: TGTGCCAGCAGCTTGTACGGCCAGACAGGGGGCTTTATTGAAGCTTTCTTT. It specifies CASSLYGQTGGFIEAFF.

This chain joins TRBV20-1 and TRBJ2-7; D perhaps matches TRBD1 (5 bases). V lost 3 bases, J lost 2 bases, and 5 bases lay in between. Germline values: CDR1 DFQATT, CDR2 SNEGSKA (reference sequence). The CDR3 extends over 11 amino acids. CDR3 nucleotides: TGCAGTGCTAGGGACACCTACGAGCAGTACTTC. Translated, it gives CSARDTYEQYF.

This clone has just a few counts. V is TRBV5-1 and J is TRBJ2-1; 9 positions match TRBD2. The germline V gene encodes CDR1 SGHRS and CDR2 YFSETQ. The V gene end was trimmed by 4 bases and the J gene end by 2 bases; junction bases not matched to a gene: 4. The CDR3 has 15 residues. The CDR3 nucleotides are TGCGCCAGCAGCATTAGCGGGAGTGCCTACAATGAGCAGTTCTTC. This translates into CASSISGSAYNEQFF.

The V and J genes are TRBV27 and TRBJ2-7, with TRBD1 identical over 7 bases. The CDR3 sequence is 13 residues long. Germline CDR1 reads MNHEY; CDR2 reads SMNVEV (reference sequence). The junction had 9 bases not matched to a gene; V was cut back by 6 bases and J by 7 bases. CDR3 amino acids: CASRRQGGWEQYF. CDR3 nucleotide sequence: TGTGCCAGCAGAAGACAGGGCGGCTGGGAGCAGTACTTC.

The chain recombines TRBV19 with TRBJ2-3, with D tentatively TRBD1 (6 bases). Trimming cost V 3 bases and J 5 bases, with 9 bases left between them. The length of the CDR3 is 13 residues. Germline V gene sequence: CDR1 LNHDA, CDR2 SQIVND (reference sequence). The CDR3 nucleotides read TGTGCCAGTAGTATCCAACAGGGAGATACGCAGTATTTT. Translation gives CASSIQQGDTQYF.

The rearrangement joins TRBV28 to TRBJ2-5; the match to TRBD2 covers 8 bases. The tail of the sequence fits TRBJ2-7 better, so the J call may be wrong. Germline values: CDR1 MDHEN, CDR2 SYDVKM. There are 15 residues in the CDR3. CDR3 DNA sequence: TGTGCCAGCGGGGCCCCCGGGGGGGGATCCTACGAGCAGTACTTC. As protein: CASGAPGGGSYEQYF.

This clone came up once. The rearrangement joins TRBV19 to TRBJ2-5; D may be TRBD1 (6 bases). This CDR3 has 19 amino acids. V dropped 4 bases and J dropped 4 bases, with 28 bases sitting between them. Germline CDR1 and CDR2: LNHDA and SQIVND (reference sequence). This chain's CDR3 is CASSTASGTPERVGETQYF. In DNA, the CDR3 is TGTGCCAGTAGTACTGCTTCGGGGACACCGGAAAGGGTCGGAGAGACCCAGTACTTC.

CDR3 in amino acids: CASSLRALANTGELFF. The CDR3 bases are TGTGCCAGCAGCTTAAGAGCACTTGCGAACACCGGGGAGCTGTTTTTT. The chain combines TRBV7-3 with TRBJ2-2; no reliable D call. Trimming took 1 base from V and 0 from J, leaving 9 bases between them. CDR3 size: 16 residues. Germline V gives CDR1 SGHTA, CDR2 FQGTGA.

The rearrangement links TRBV7-6 to TRBJ1-6; D uncertain. Trimming cost V 5 bases and J 7 bases, with 15 bases left between them. The V gene's germline CDR1 is SGHVS and CDR2 FNYEAQ. The CDR3 is made up of 15 amino acids. The CDR3 bases are TGTGCCAGCAGCCCCGCAAGGGCGGGGAATTCACCCCTCCACTTT. Its translation is CASSPARAGNSPLHF.